This T cell receptor beta chain was sequenced for a study of early T cells in non-severe SARS-CoV-2 infection. The TCR library protocol attached unique molecular identifiers to the individual cDNA molecules. TCRdb processed the 5' RACE reads anew with MiXCR; each CDR3 protein has one entry. There are 45,000 to 70,000 distinct CDR3 sequences in the sample; 6% to 7% occur only once, and 3.9% lies in the top ten. In the case of this clonotype: Its antigen is still unknown.

CDR3 size: 14 residues. Germline V gene data show CDR1 as SGHRS and CDR2 as YFSETQ. The V end lost 1 base, the J end lost 4 bases, and 11 bases lay between the germline ends. Study results and caveats: Lookups in VDJdb leaned toward anti-spike CD8 responses and missed private and CD4 specificities.

The TCR comes from an adult who was a healthcare worker with PCR-confirmed SARS-CoV-2 infection or an uninfected control (not recorded which). The chain employs TRBV5-1 and TRBJ1-1, with a possible D match to TRBD1 (6 bases). Material for sequencing was whole blood. For the CDR3, the DNA is TGCGCCAGCAGCTTGAAGACAGGCGGCACTGAAGCTTTCTTT. Protein product: CASSLKTGGTEAFF. The full variable domain, its missing parts supplied by reference TRBV5-1 and TRBJ1-1, is KAGVTQTPRYLIKTRGQQVTLSCSPISGHRSVSWYQQTPGQGLQFLFEYFSETQRNKGNFPGRFSGRQFSNSRSEMNVSTLELGDSALYLCASSLKTGGTEAFFGQGTRLTVV.